This is a list of T cell receptor beta chains from one sample in a study of response to subunit inactivated influenza vaccine. MiXCR was run by TCRdb on the RT-PCR reads, yielding one entry per CDR3 protein. The sample contains 150,000 to 200,000 distinct CDR3 sequences, approximately 12% of which appear only once. The same data also contributed to another study, on T cells expressing NK-cell markers.

The sample in question was CD8+ T cells sorted from PBMCs, obtained 11 to 12 days after vaccination. Receptors were obtained from a man between 50 and 59 years old who received an inactivated influenza vaccine. CDR3s leave out the opening cysteine and the closing phenylalanine or tryptophan. The order of the fields is V gene, J gene, CDR3 protein.

V gene: TRBV12-3/TRBV12-4
J gene: TRBJ2-2
CDR3 protein: ASSTGDGDTGELF

V gene: TRBV28
J gene: TRBJ1-2
CDR3 protein: ASSRAESLYGYT

V gene: TRBV7-9
J gene: TRBJ2-7
CDR3 protein: ASSSWTGVTFYEQY

V gene: TRBV24-1
J gene: TRBJ2-1
CDR3 protein: ATSLGAGEQF

V gene: TRBV28
J gene: TRBJ2-4
CDR3 protein: ASSFRGSEY

V gene: TRBV20-1
J gene: TRBJ1-3
CDR3 protein: SARVAGNTIY

V gene: TRBV4-3
J gene: TRBJ1-2
CDR3 protein: ASSQATASPYYGYT

V gene: TRBV28
J gene: TRBJ2-7
CDR3 protein: AGSPGPSYEQY

V gene: TRBV19
J gene: TRBJ1-1
CDR3 protein: ASSYNSEAF

V gene: TRBV28
J gene: TRBJ2-1
CDR3 protein: ASSPSGMWPNEQF

V gene: TRBV5-1
J gene: TRBJ2-7
CDR3 protein: ASSVYRDAYEQY

V gene: TRBV7-9
J gene: TRBJ2-7
CDR3 protein: ASSSPSSYEQY

V gene: TRBV27
J gene: TRBJ2-1
CDR3 protein: ASSLSPREAPWEQF

V gene: TRBV15
J gene: TRBJ2-1
CDR3 protein: ATSRDLSNSYNEQF

V gene: TRBV28
J gene: TRBJ1-5
CDR3 protein: ASSSGSSNQPQH

V gene: TRBV5-6
J gene: TRBJ2-1
CDR3 protein: ASSQTAGIDEQF

V gene: TRBV10-2
J gene: TRBJ2-5
CDR3 protein: ASSADRQETQY

V gene: TRBV20-1
J gene: TRBJ2-1
CDR3 protein: SGDPTGSGNEQF

V gene: TRBV9
J gene: TRBJ2-7
CDR3 protein: ASSPGGGPSYEQY

V gene: TRBV3-1
J gene: TRBJ2-5
CDR3 protein: ASRQESTPQETQY

V gene: TRBV28
J gene: TRBJ2-1
CDR3 protein: ASSLLGYNEQF